This T cell receptor (beta chain) is from a study of shared clonotypes between healthy human individuals. The germline CDR1 and CDR2 sequences are SGHRS and YFSETQ. This CDR3 spans 17 amino acids. Germline trimming cut 2 bases from V and 0 bases from J; bases unmatched to any gene: 7. Assay: immunoSEQ multiplex PCR; the TCRdb copy retains only in-frame clones and omits some. This sample has about 2.3 million clones, with over 90% found just once. The sequenced sample consisted of naive CD4+ T cells from PBMCs. Subset given: CD45RA+ positively selected. V is TRBV5-1 and J is TRBJ2-5, with 10 positions matching TRBD2. The sequence was collected from a man younger than 35 in good health. Some clones in this sample may be carry-over from other donors' samples. The CDR3 here is CASSFSGTSAYQETQYF. CDR3 bases: TGCGCCAGCAGCTTTTCCGGGACTAGCGCCTACCAAGAGACCCAGTACTTC.